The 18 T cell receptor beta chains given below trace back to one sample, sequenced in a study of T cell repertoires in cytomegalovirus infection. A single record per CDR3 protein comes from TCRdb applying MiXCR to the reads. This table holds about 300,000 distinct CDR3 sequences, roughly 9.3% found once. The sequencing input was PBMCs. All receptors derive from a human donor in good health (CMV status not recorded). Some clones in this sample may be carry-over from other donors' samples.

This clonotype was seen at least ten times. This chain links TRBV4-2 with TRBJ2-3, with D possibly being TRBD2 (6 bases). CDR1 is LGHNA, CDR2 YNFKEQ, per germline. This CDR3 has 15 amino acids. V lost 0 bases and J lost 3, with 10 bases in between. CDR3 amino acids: CASSQDGTSTDTQYF. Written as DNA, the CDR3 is TGTGCCAGCAGCCAAGACGGGACTTCTACAGATACGCAGTATTTT.

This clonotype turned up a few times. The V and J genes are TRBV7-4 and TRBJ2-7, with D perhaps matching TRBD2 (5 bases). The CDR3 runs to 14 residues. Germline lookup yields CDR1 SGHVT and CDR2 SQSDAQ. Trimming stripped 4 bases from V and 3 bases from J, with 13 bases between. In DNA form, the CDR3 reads TGTGCCAGCAGCTCCCTGGGGAGCAACTACGAGCAGTACTTC. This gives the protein CASSSLGSNYEQYF.

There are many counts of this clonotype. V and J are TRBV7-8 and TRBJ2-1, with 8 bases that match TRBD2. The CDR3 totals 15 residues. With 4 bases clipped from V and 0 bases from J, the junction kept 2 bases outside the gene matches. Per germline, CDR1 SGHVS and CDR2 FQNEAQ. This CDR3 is CASSWGLVSYNEQFF. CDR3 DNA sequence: TGTGCCAGCAGCTGGGGACTAGTCTCCTACAATGAGCAGTTCTTC.

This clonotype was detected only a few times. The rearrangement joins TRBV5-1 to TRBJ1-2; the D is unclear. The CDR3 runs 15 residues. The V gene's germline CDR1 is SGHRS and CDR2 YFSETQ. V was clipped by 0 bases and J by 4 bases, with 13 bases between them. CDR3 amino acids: CASSLDTAKRYGYTF. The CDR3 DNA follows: TGCGCCAGCAGCTTGGATACCGCAAAACGCTATGGCTACACCTTC.

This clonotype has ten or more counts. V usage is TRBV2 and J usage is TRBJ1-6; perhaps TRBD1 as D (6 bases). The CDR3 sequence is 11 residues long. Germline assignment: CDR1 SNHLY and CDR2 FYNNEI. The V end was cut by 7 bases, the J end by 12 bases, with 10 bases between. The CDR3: CASKQGVPLHF. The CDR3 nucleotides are TGTGCCAGCAAACAGGGTGTACCCCTCCACTTT.

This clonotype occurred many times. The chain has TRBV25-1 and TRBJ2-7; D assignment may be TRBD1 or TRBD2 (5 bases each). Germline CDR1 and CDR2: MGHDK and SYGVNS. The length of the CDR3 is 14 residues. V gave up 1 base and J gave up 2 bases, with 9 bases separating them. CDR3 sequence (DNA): TGTGCCAGCAGTGAATTAAGGGGACCCTACGAGCAGTACTTC. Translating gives CASSELRGPYEQYF.

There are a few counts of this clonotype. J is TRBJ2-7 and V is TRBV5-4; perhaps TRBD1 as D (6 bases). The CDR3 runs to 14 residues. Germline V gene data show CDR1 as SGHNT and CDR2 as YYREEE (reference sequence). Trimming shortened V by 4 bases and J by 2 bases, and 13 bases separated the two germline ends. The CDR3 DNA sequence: TGTGCCAGCAGCCCCGGACAGAAACCCTACGAGCAGTACGTC. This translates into CASSPGQKPYEQYV.

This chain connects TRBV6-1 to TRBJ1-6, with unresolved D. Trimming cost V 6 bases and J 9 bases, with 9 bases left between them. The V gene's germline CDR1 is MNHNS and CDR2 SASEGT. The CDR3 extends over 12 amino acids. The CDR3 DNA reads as TGTGCCAGCAGGTGGAGTGGTTCACCCCTCCACTTT. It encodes CASRWSGSPLHF.

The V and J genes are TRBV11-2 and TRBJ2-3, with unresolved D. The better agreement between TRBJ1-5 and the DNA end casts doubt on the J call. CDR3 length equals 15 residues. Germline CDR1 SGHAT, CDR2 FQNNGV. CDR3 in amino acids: CASSWTGGTTDTQHF. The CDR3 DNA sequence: TGTGCCAGCAGCTGGACTGGCGGCACCACAGATACGCAGCATTTT.

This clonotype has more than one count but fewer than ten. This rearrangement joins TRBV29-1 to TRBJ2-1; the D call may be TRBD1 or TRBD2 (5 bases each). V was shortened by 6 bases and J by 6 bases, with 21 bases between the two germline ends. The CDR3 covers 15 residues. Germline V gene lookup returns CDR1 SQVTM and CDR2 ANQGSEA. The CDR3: CSVSNRPPAGNEQFF. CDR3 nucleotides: TGCAGCGTGTCTAACAGGCCCCCCGCGGGCAATGAGCAGTTCTTC.

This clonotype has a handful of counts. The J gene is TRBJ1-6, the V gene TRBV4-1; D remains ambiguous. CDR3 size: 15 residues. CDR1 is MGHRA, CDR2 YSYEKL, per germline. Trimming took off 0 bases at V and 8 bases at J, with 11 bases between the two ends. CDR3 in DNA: TGCGCCAGCAGCCAAGATTCGGGGATGGATTCACCCCTCCACTTT. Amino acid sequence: CASSQDSGMDSPLHF.

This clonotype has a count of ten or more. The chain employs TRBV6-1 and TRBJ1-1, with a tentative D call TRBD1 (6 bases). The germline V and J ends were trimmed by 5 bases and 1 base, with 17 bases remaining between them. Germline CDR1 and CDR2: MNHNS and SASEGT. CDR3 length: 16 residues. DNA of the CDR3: TGTGCCAGCAGTACACGGACAGTCCTCTGGAACACTGAAGCTTTCTTT. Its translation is CASSTRTVLWNTEAFF.

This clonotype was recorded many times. This CDR3 reads CASSQQTETSPQHF. DNA of the CDR3: TGTGCCAGCAGCCAACAGACGGAAACATCGCCCCAGCATTTT. The chain carries TRBV7-2 and TRBJ1-5; no firm D call. Germline CDR1 reads SGHTA; CDR2 reads FQGNSA. V gave up 5 bases and J gave up 9 bases, with 17 bases separating them. The CDR3 is 14 amino acids.

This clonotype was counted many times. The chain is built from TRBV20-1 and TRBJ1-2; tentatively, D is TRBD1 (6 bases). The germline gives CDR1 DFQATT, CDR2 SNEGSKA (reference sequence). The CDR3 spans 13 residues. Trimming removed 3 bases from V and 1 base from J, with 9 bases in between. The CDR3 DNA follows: TGCAGTGCTAGGGAGGGGGTTAACTATGGCTACACCTTC. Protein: CSAREGVNYGYTF.

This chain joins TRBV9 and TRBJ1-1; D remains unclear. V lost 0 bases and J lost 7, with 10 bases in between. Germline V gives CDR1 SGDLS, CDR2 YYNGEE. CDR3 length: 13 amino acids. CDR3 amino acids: CASSVAPENEAFF. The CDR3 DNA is TGTGCCAGCAGCGTAGCGCCGGAAAATGAAGCTTTCTTT.

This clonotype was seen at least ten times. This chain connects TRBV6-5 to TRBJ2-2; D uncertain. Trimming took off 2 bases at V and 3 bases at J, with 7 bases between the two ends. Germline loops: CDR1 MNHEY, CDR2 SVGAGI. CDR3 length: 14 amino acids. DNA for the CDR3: TGTGCCAGCAGTTACCCGGGCTACACCGGGGAGCTGTTTTTT. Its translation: CASSYPGYTGELFF.

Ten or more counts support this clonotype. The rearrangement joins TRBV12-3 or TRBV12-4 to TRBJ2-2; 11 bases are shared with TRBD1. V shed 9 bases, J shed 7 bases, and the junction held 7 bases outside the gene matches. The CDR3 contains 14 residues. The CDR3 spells CARPGQGGSGELFF. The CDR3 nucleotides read TGTGCCAGGCCGGGACAGGGGGGCAGCGGGGAGCTGTTTTTT.

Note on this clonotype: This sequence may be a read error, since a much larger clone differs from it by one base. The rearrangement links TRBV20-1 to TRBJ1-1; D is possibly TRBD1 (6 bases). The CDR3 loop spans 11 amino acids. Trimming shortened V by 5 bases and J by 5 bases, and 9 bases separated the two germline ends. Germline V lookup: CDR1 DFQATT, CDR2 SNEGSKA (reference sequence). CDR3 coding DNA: TGCAGTGCTGAGGGGGGAACTGAAGCTTTCTTT. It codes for CSAEGGTEAFF.